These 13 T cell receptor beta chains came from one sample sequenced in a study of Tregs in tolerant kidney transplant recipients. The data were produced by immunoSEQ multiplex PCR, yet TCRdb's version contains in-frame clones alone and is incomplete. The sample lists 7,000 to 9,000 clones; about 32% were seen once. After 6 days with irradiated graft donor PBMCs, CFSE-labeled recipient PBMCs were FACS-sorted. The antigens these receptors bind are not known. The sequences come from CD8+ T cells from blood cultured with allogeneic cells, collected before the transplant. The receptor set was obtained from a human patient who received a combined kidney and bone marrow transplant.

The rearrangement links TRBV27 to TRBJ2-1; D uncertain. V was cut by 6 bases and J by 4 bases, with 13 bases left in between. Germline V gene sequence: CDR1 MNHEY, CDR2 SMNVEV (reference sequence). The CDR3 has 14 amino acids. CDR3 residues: CASSPRSSYNEQFF. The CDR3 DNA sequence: TGTGCCAGCAGCCCAAGGAGTAGTTACAATGAGCAGTTCTTC.

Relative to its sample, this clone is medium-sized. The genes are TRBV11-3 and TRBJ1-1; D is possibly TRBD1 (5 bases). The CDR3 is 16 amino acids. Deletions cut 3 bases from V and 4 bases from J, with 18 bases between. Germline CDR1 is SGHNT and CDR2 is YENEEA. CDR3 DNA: TGTGCCAGCAGCTTTGGTGGGGAGGGGCTGGGCACTGAAGCTTTCTTT. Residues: CASSFGGEGLGTEAFF.

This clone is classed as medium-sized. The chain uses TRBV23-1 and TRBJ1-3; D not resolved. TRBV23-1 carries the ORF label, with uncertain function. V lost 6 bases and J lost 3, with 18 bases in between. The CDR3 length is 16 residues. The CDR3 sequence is CASSPNTVKIGNTIYF. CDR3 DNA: TGCGCCAGCAGCCCAAACACAGTGAAAATTGGAAACACCATATATTTT.

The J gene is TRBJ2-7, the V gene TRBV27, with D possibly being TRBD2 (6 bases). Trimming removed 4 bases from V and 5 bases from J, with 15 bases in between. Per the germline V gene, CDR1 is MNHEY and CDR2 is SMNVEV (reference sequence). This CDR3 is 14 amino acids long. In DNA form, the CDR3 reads TGTGCCAGCAGTTGGGGGGATGGGTCCAACGAGCAGTACTTC. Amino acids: CASSWGDGSNEQYF.

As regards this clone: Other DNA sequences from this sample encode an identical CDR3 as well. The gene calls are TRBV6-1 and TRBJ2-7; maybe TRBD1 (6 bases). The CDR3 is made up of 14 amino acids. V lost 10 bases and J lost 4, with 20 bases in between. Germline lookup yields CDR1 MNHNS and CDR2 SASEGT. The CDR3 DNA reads TGTGCCATCAATATAAGGGGGACGGCATACGAGCAGTACTTC. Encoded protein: CAINIRGTAYEQYF.

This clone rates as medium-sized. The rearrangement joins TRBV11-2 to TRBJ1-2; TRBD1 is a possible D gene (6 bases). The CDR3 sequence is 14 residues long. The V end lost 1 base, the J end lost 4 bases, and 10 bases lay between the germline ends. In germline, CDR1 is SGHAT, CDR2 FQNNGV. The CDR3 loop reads CASSLGLTGYGYTF. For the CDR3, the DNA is TGTGCCAGCAGCTTAGGACTGACAGGCTATGGCTACACCTTC.

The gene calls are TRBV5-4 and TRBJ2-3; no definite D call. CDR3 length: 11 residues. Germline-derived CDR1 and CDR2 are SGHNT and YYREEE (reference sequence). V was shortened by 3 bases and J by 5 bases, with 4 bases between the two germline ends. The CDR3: CASSSQDTQYF. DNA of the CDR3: TGTGCCAGCAGCTCCCAAGATACGCAGTATTTT.

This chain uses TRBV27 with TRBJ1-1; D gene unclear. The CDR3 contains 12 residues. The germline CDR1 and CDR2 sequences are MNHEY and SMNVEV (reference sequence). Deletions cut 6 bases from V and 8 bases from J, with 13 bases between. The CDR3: CASRGGSTEAFF. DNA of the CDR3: TGTGCCAGCAGAGGCGGGTCGACGGAAGCTTTCTTT.

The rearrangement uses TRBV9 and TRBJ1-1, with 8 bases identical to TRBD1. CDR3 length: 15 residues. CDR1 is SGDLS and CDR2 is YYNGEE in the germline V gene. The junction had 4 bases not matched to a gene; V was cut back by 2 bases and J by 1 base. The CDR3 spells CASSVFGQGNTEAFF. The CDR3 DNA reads TGTGCCAGCAGCGTTTTCGGACAGGGGAACACTGAAGCTTTCTTT.

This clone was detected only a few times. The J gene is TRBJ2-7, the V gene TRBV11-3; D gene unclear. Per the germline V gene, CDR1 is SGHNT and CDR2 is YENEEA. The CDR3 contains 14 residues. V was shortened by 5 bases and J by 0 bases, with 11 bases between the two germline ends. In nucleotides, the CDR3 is TGTGCCAGCAGCGCGATACCTAGCTCCTACGAGCAGTACTTC. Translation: CASSAIPSSYEQYF. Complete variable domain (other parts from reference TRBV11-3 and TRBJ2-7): EAGVVQSPRYKIIEKKQPVAFWCNPISGHNTLYWYLQNLGQGPELLIRYENEEAVDDSQLPKDRFSAERLKGVDSTLKIQPAELGDSAVYLCASSAIPSSYEQYFGPGTRLTVT.

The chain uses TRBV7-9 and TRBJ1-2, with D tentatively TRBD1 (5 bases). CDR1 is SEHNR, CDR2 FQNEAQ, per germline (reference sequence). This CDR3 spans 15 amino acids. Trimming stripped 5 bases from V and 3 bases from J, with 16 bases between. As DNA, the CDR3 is TGTGCCAGCAGCCGAGCGGGGACCGTCTACTATGGCTACACCTTC. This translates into CASSRAGTVYYGYTF.

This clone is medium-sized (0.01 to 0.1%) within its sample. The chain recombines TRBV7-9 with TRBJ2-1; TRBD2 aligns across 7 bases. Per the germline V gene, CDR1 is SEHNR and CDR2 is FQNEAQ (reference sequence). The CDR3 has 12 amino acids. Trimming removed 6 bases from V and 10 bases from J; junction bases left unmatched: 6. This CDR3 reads CASSYFGGEQFF. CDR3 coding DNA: TGTGCCAGCAGTTATTTCGGGGGGGAGCAGTTCTTC.

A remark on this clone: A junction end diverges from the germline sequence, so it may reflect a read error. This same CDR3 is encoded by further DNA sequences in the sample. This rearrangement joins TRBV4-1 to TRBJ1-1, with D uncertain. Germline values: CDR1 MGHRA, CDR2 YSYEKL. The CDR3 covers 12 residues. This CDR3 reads CASSQRDTEAFF. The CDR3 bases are TGTGCCAGCAGCCAACGGGACACTGAAGCTTTCTTT.